This passage covers 12 T cell receptor beta chains from one sample sequenced in a study of CD4 T cells in relation to SARS-CoV-2 and coronaviruses. The table came from immunoSEQ multiplex PCR; TCRdb's copy has only in-frame clones and leaves some out. The table includes tens of thousands of clones, around 87% detected once. Input material: memory CD4+ T cells from PBMCs. These TCRs come from an adult with COVID-19.

The gene calls are TRBV11-2 and TRBJ2-7, with D possibly called TRBD1 or TRBD2 (5 bases each). Germline V gene sequence: CDR1 SGHAT, CDR2 FQNNGV. V lost 5 bases to trimming and J lost 3 bases, with 17 bases between them. The length of the CDR3 is 15 residues. CDR3 in DNA: TGTGCCAGCAGCCGTACGGGACCACCTCTCTACGAGCAGTACTTC. Translating it yields CASSRTGPPLYEQYF.

The rearrangement uses TRBV6-5 and TRBJ2-4; 7 bases align to TRBD1. J lost 0 bases, V lost 6 bases, and 5 bases had no gene match. Germline V gene data show CDR1 as MNHEY and CDR2 as SVGAGI. The CDR3 totals 15 residues. CDR3 DNA: TGTGCCAGCAGCCCGGGACAGATAGCCAAAAACATTCAGTACTTC. Protein product: CASSPGQIAKNIQYF.

This chain uses TRBV4-1 with TRBJ2-5; D call uncertain. Trimming pared 1 base from V and 1 base from J, leaving 13 bases between. The germline gives CDR1 MGHRA, CDR2 YSYEKL. This CDR3 is 16 amino acids long. The CDR3 DNA follows: TGCGCCAGCAGCCAAGTGGCAGGACCACCCCAAGAGACCCAGTACTTC. Translating gives CASSQVAGPPQETQYF.

The chain couples TRBV7-2 to TRBJ2-7; no reliable D call. CDR3 size: 15 residues. The germline gives CDR1 SGHTA, CDR2 FQGNSA. The V end was cut by 1 base, the J end by 0 bases, with 10 bases between. The CDR3 sequence: CASSLGGLSSYEQYF. The CDR3, as DNA: TGTGCCAGCAGCTTAGGAGGCCTGAGCTCCTACGAGCAGTACTTC.

The V call is TRBV6-5, the J call TRBJ2-2, with D unresolved. The V and J ends lost 9 bases and 0 bases respectively, with 5 bases between them. The CDR3 sequence is 12 residues long. CDR1 and CDR2 from the germline V gene are MNHEY and SVGAGI. The CDR3 nucleotides read TGTGCCAGTTCCCCGAACACCGGGGAGCTGTTTTTT. This sequence encodes CASSPNTGELFF.

Concerning this clone itself: One junction end disagrees with the germline gene, perhaps due to a read error. This chain uses TRBV10-3 with TRBJ1-5; possibly TRBD1 for D (5 bases). The length of the CDR3 is 14 residues. Germline V lookup: CDR1 ENHRY, CDR2 SYGVKD. CDR3 nucleotide sequence: TGTGCCATCGGTGACAGTTATAGCAATCAGCCCCAGCATTTT. It encodes CAIGDSYSNQPQHF.

The gene calls are TRBV28 and TRBJ2-2, with D perhaps TRBD1 or TRBD2 (5 bases each). V shed 4 bases and J shed 1 base, with 13 bases lying between them. The CDR3 is 16 amino acids. Germline V lookup: CDR1 MDHEN, CDR2 SYDVKM. The CDR3 sequence: CASSSGTSRNTGELFF. DNA for the CDR3: TGTGCCAGCAGTTCCGGGACGTCAAGGAACACCGGGGAGCTGTTTTTT.

The rearrangement uses TRBV6-4 and TRBJ2-3; no definite D call. The V and J ends lost 6 bases and 0 bases respectively, with 13 bases between them. The length of the CDR3 is 15 residues. Germline V CDR1 and CDR2: MRHNA, SNTAGT. The CDR3 DNA reads as TGTGCCAGCAGCGCGACTGGCTCTAGCACAGATACGCAGTATTTT. This codes for CASSATGSSTDTQYF.

The CDR3 DNA is TGTGCCAGCAGCAAGGACAGGGGATCTCAGGAGACCCAGTACTTC. Protein product: CASSKDRGSQETQYF. This chain connects TRBV2 to TRBJ2-5; TRBD1 matches 9 bases. Trimming at V came to 6 bases and at J to 5 bases, leaving 10 bases not matched to a gene. The V gene's germline CDR1 is SNHLY and CDR2 FYNNEI. The CDR3 runs 15 residues.

The chain combines TRBV19 with TRBJ1-5; TRBD1 aligns across 8 bases. CDR1 LNHDA and CDR2 SQIVND come from the germline V gene (reference sequence). The V gene end was trimmed by 3 bases and the J gene end by 2 bases; junction bases not matched to a gene: 3. The CDR3 has 15 residues. In DNA form, the CDR3 reads TGTGCCAGTAGTATTCCGACAGGGGGCAATCAGCCCCAGCATTTT. It encodes CASSIPTGGNQPQHF. Filled out from reference TRBV19 and TRBJ1-5, the complete variable domain reads DGGITQSPKYLFRKEGQNVTLSCEQNLNHDAMYWYRQDPGQGLRLIYYSQIVNDFQKGDIAEGYSVSREKKESFPLTVTSAQKNPTAFYLCASSIPTGGNQPQHFGDGTRLSIL.

The chain couples TRBV6-6 to TRBJ2-5, with 8 bases lining up with TRBD2. Per the germline V gene, CDR1 is MNHNY and CDR2 is SVGAGI (reference sequence). J gave up 1 base and V 11 bases, and 12 bases lay outside the gene matches. This CDR3 has 15 residues. Written as DNA, the CDR3 is TGTGCCGCCGCGGGGCGGGGGGAATCCCAAGAGACCCAGTACTTC. It specifies CAAAGRGESQETQYF.

The chain employs TRBV3-1 (or the pseudogene TRBV3-2) and TRBJ2-6; maybe TRBD1 (6 bases). The ends were cut back, 3 bases at V and 0 bases at J, with 12 bases in the middle. This CDR3 spans 17 amino acids. Per germline, CDR1 LGHDT and CDR2 YNNKEL (reference sequence). For the CDR3, the DNA is TGTGCCAGCAGCCACGGACAGACTTCCTCTGGGGCCAACGTCCTGACTTTC. Its translation is CASSHGQTSSGANVLTF.